The present entry profiles one TCR beta chain with its context. This same CDR3 is encoded by further DNA sequences in the sample. The sample belongs to a study of blood T cell repertoires in COVID-19. Study-wide background: T cells, B-cell-depleted T cells, or PBMCs supplied cDNA or gDNA.

Authors' data handling: By means of reference gene primer amplification, nucleated cell counts were estimated. Libraries were prepared by immunoSEQ multiplex PCR; TCRdb keeps only in-frame clonotypes and omits some of them. V, J and clone size were drawn from that table, and D and trimming were deduced from the DNA. The sample has around 63,000 clones, about 73% seen once. V was shortened by 3 bases and J by 6 bases, with 19 bases between the two germline ends. This CDR3 is built from 15 residues. The V gene's germline CDR1 is SGHNT and CDR2 YYREEE (reference sequence). This clonotype originated in a woman aged 50 to 60 with active or convalescent COVID-19. Material for sequencing was peripheral blood. The V and J genes are TRBV5-4 and TRBJ2-7; D perhaps matches TRBD2 (5 bases). For the CDR3, the DNA is TGTGCCAGCAGCTCCGGCGGAGGAGGTATGGCCGAGCAGTACTTC. It translates to CASSSGGGGMAEQYF.